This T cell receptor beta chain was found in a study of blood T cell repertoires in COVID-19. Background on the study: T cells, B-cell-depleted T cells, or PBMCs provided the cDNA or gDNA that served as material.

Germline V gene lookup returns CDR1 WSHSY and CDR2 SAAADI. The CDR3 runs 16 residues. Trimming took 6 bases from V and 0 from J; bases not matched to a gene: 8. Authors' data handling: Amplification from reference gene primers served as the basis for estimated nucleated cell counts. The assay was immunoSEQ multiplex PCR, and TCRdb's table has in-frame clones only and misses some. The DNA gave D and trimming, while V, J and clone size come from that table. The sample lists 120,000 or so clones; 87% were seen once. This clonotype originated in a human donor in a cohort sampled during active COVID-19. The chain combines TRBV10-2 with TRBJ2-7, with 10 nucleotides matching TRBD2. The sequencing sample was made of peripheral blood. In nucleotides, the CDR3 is TGCGCCAGCAGGCCTCCTTCTAGCGGGAGCTCCTACGAGCAGTACTTC. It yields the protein CASRPPSSGSSYEQYF.